The TCR beta chain described here comes from a study of T cell changes during pregnancy in multiple sclerosis (dated by TCRdb to about 2019). Background on the whole study: The study examined how the T cell repertoire changed over the course of pregnancy in women with multiple sclerosis.

The V and J ends are trimmed by 1 base and 8 bases, leaving 10 bases between them. In the germline V gene, CDR1 corresponds to SGHRS and CDR2 to YFSETQ. The cysteine opens and the phenylalanine closes a CDR3 of 14 amino acids. Of the read, only the CDR3 DNA is kept; its 42 bases are in frame from base 1. Library creation used the immunoSEQ multiplex PCR assay. The clones in this table, taken by TCRdb from immuneACCESS, are in-frame only. Not every clone is retained; where verified, under half of the shortfall comes from an unresolved V gene, and the cause of the rest is unknown. This sample lists nearly 110,000 clones; around 92% were detected once. 1.6% of the sample comes from the top ten. With respect to this clone: It lacks a known antigen. Within one base of it there is no much larger clone, and no base qualities were kept.

The sequence joins TRBV5-1 to TRBJ1-6, with the D gene not confidently named. The receptor's source is a female donor with multiple sclerosis, enrolled in a pregnancy study. The material was peripheral blood, obtained after pregnancy. The DNA sequence reads TGCGCCAGCAGCTTGACAGCTAATGATTCACCCCTCCACTTT. It translates to CASSLTANDSPLHF.